A selection of T cell receptor beta chains follows, all from one sample in a study of OX40 agonist ivuxolimab in advanced cancers. The table came from immunoSEQ multiplex PCR; TCRdb's copy has only in-frame clones and leaves some out. In the table there are about 79,000 clones, about 91% of which are singletons. The sample consisted of CD4+ or CD8+ T cells sorted from blood, taken in a trial of the OX40 agonist ivuxolimab. These receptors were obtained from an adult with an advanced solid tumor such as melanoma, head and neck, liver or kidney cancer. Each CDR3 is given with its conserved first and last residue. D genes are given only for firm matches. Some rows have no size entry. The others give once, few or many, or a class for an expanded clone.

J	V	D	size	CDR3	DNA
TRBJ1-4	TRBV11-2	NA	NA	CASSLGNKVEKLFF	TGTGCCAGCAGCTTGGGCAATAAGGTTGAAAAACTGTTTTTT
TRBJ1-2	TRBV18	NA	NA	CASSPRLSKDYGYTF	TGTGCCAGCTCACCGAGGTTATCGAAGGACTATGGCTACACCTTC
TRBJ2-5	TRBV5-5	TRBD1	NA	CASSPDRVQETQYF	TGTGCCAGCAGCCCCGACAGGGTACAAGAGACCCAGTACTTC
TRBJ2-5	TRBV11-2	NA	NA	CASSLRHPGTQYF	TGTGCCAGCAGCCTCAGACACCCTGGGACCCAGTACTTC
TRBJ1-4	TRBV15	TRBD1	NA	CATSGQGTNEKLFF	TGTGCCACCAGCGGACAGGGCACTAATGAAAAACTGTTTTTT
TRBJ1-2	TRBV5-4	NA	NA	CASRKQGENGYTF	TGTGCCAGCAGGAAACAGGGAGAAAATGGCTACACCTTC
TRBJ1-2	TRBV6-1	NA	NA	CASSDRIGYTF	TGTGCCAGCAGTGACAGGATTGGCTACACCTTC
TRBJ1-2	TRBV6-5	TRBD1	NA	CASSYLGQGIYGYTF	TGTGCCAGCAGTTACCTGGGACAGGGCATCTATGGCTACACCTTC
TRBJ1-2	TRBV10-3	NA	NA	CAITPEVTGYGYTF	TGTGCCATCACCCCGGAGGTGACGGGCTATGGCTACACCTTC
TRBJ2-1	TRBV7-9	NA	NA	CASSLSSWTNEQFF	TGTGCCAGCAGCTTAAGTTCCTGGACCAATGAGCAGTTCTTC
TRBJ2-1	TRBV5-4	NA	few	CASSTWAAPIEQFF	TGTGCCAGCAGCACATGGGCGGCCCCAATTGAGCAGTTCTTC
TRBJ1-6	TRBV5-6	TRBD1	NA	CATRGQGNSPLHF	TGTGCCACCCGGGGACAGGGGAATTCACCCCTCCACTTT
TRBJ2-1	TRBV7-9	TRBD2	NA	CASSTSGSIHEQFF	TGTGCCAGCAGCACTAGCGGGAGTATTCATGAGCAGTTCTTC
TRBJ1-1	TRBV14	TRBD1	NA	CASSTIRQGSTEAFF	TGTGCCAGCAGCACAATAAGACAGGGATCCACTGAAGCTTTCTTT
TRBJ2-5	TRBV6-1	NA	NA	CASSSSRVRETQYF	TGTGCCAGCAGTTCTTCCAGGGTTCGTGAGACCCAGTACTTC
TRBJ1-1	TRBV27	TRBD1	NA	CASSSTGGGEAFF	TGTGCCAGCAGTTCTACAGGGGGCGGTGAAGCTTTCTTT
TRBJ2-7	TRBV23-1	TRBD1	NA	CASTHSDRGSHEQYF	TGCGCCAGCACCCACTCGGACAGGGGTTCTCACGAGCAGTACTTC
TRBJ2-3	TRBV10-3	TRBD2	NA	CAISGLAGTDTQYF	TGTGCCATCAGTGGACTAGCTGGGACAGATACGCAGTATTTT
TRBJ1-3	TRBV10-3	NA	once	CAISSGRENTIYF	TGTGCCATCAGTTCGGGCAGGGAAAACACCATATATTTT
TRBJ1-2	TRBV19	TRBD1	NA	CATRVRGHGYTF	TGTGCCACTAGGGTCAGGGGGCATGGCTACACCTTC
TRBJ2-3	TRBV30	TRBD2	NA	CAWSGREGDTTDTQYF	TGTGCCTGGAGTGGGCGGGAGGGAGACACCACAGATACGCAGTATTTT
TRBJ2-1	TRBV23-1	NA	once	CASSQITVGIEQFF	TGCGCCAGCAGTCAGATAACAGTAGGAATCGAGCAGTTCTTC
TRBJ2-7	TRBV5-4	TRBD1	NA	CASSTLDRTPYEQYF	TGTGCCAGCAGCACTCTGGACAGGACCCCCTACGAGCAGTACTTC
TRBJ2-5	TRBV28	TRBD2	NA	CASSFPTSGRRETQYF	TGTGCCAGCAGTTTCCCGACTAGCGGGAGGAGGGAGACCCAGTACTTC
TRBJ1-3	TRBV5-1	TRBD1	NA	CASRPGTEGGNTIYF	TGCGCCAGCAGACCCGGGACAGAAGGTGGAAACACCATATATTTT
TRBJ2-6	TRBV6-1	NA	NA	CASSWDGALANVLTF	TGTGCCAGCAGTTGGGACGGGGCATTGGCCAACGTCCTGACTTTC
TRBJ1-3	TRBV19	NA	NA	CASSIDGNRVINTIYF	TGTGCCAGTAGTATCGACGGAAACAGGGTGATAAACACCATATATTTT
TRBJ2-3	TRBV7-2	NA	NA	CASSLWSTDTQYF	TGTGCCAGCAGCTTATGGAGCACAGATACGCAGTATTTT
TRBJ2-1	TRBV25-1	NA	once	CASSETRLYNEQFF	TGTGCCAGCAGTGAGACACGGCTCTACAATGAGCAGTTCTTC
TRBJ2-5	TRBV7-2	TRBD1	NA	CASSRDRGWGETQYF	TGTGCCAGCAGCAGGGACAGGGGGTGGGGAGAGACCCAGTACTTC
TRBJ1-3	TRBV19	TRBD1	NA	CASGTVRNTIYF	TGTGCCAGTGGGACAGTAAGAAACACCATATATTTT
TRBJ2-1	TRBV7-2	TRBD1	NA	CASLKRTGGHNEQFF	TGTGCCAGCCTTAAGCGCACAGGGGGCCACAATGAGCAGTTCTTC
TRBJ1-1	TRBV7-9	TRBD1	few	CASSPDRGLIMNTEAFF	TGTGCCAGCAGCCCTGACAGGGGGCTGATTATGAACACTGAAGCTTTCTTT
TRBJ1-5	TRBV28	NA	few	CASSLSPQGQPQHF	TGTGCCAGCAGTTTATCCCCCCAGGGTCAGCCCCAGCATTTT
TRBJ2-7	TRBV7-9	TRBD2	NA	CASSLAGTTYEQYF	TGTGCCAGCAGCTTAGCCGGGACTACCTACGAGCAGTACTTC
TRBJ2-2	TRBV10-1	TRBD2	NA	CASSRTSGTNTGELFF	TGCGCCAGCAGCCGGACTAGCGGGACGAACACCGGGGAGCTGTTTTTT
TRBJ2-3	TRBV7-2	TRBD2	NA	CASSRAPSGNSDTQYF	TGTGCCAGCAGCCGAGCCCCTAGCGGGAACTCAGATACGCAGTATTTT
TRBJ2-2	TRBV18	TRBD1	NA	CASSGQGLKDGELFF	TGTGCCAGCTCGGGACAGGGGTTGAAGGACGGGGAGCTGTTTTTT
TRBJ2-3	TRBV9	NA	NA	CASSREYTDTQYF	TGTGCCAGCAGCCGGGAATACACAGATACGCAGTATTTT
TRBJ2-7	TRBV5-1	NA	NA	CASSLRSPYEQYF	TGCGCCAGCAGCTTACGGAGCCCCTACGAGCAGTACTTC
TRBJ1-5	TRBV4-1	NA	NA	CASSQDGGNQPQHF	TGCGCCAGCAGCCAAGACGGCGGGAATCAGCCCCAGCATTTT
TRBJ2-7	TRBV27	NA	NA	CASQFDRTTYEQYF	TGTGCCAGCCAATTCGACAGGACAACCTACGAGCAGTACTTC
TRBJ2-7	TRBV19	TRBD2	NA	CASSAASGYEQYF	TGTGCCAGTAGTGCTGCTAGCGGCTACGAGCAGTACTTC
TRBJ2-1	TRBV4-1	NA	once	CASAPRSLSYNEQFF	TGCGCCAGCGCACCTCGTAGCCTCTCCTACAATGAGCAGTTCTTC
TRBJ2-2	TRBV6-6	TRBD2	NA	CASKLAGANTGELFF	TGTGCCAGCAAACTAGCGGGAGCGAACACCGGGGAGCTGTTTTTT
TRBJ2-2	TRBV6-5	TRBD2	NA	CASRGLAGGGGELFF	TGTGCCAGCAGGGGACTAGCGGGAGGAGGCGGGGAGCTGTTTTTT
TRBJ1-3	TRBV21-1	NA	few	CASSCLKVAFSGNTIYF	TGTGCCAGCAGCTGTCTGAAGGTGGCTTTCTCTGGAAACACCATATATTTT
TRBJ1-1	TRBV6-5	NA	NA	CASSYSGAYTEAFF	TGTGCCAGCAGTTACTCTGGGGCATACACTGAAGCTTTCTTT
TRBJ1-5	TRBV28	TRBD1	NA	CASGTDNQPQHF	TGTGCCAGCGGGACAGACAATCAGCCCCAGCATTTT
TRBJ2-4	TRBV11-2	TRBD2	NA	CASSLGWRGSRAKNIQYF	TGTGCCAGCAGCTTAGGATGGCGGGGGAGTAGAGCCAAAAACATTCAGTACTTC
TRBJ2-6	TRBV2	NA	once	CASSVRQDGANVLTF	TGTGCCAGCAGTGTCCGACAGGATGGGGCCAACGTCCTGACTTTC
TRBJ2-2	TRBV5-3	NA	NA	CARSLAEEGPRSAGELFF	TGTGCCAGAAGCTTGGCCGAGGAGGGGCCGCGGAGCGCCGGGGAGCTGTTTTTT
TRBJ2-1	TRBV2	TRBD2	NA	CASSPLSGRRVQFF	TGTGCCAGCAGTCCCCTAAGCGGGAGGAGGGTGCAGTTCTTC
TRBJ2-5	TRBV5-6	NA	NA	CASSSEPLLWYF	TGTGCCAGCAGTTCAGAACCCCTGTTGTGGTACTTC